The 24 T cell receptor beta chains listed next were all sequenced from one sample in a study of lung T cells in sarcoidosis with Löfgren's syndrome. MiXCR, applied by TCRdb to the reads, yields one record per CDR3 protein. The sample contains about 19,000 distinct CDR3 sequences, 21% of which appear only once. Sequenced sample: CD4+ T cells from bronchoalveolar lavage. The receptor set was obtained from a human donor with sarcoidosis (Löfgren's syndrome or another form), or a control subject (not recorded which).

As concerns this clonotype: This sequence may be a read error, since a much larger clone differs from it by one base. This chain connects TRBV20-1 to TRBJ2-5, with 7 bases matching TRBD2. CDR1 and CDR2 from the germline V gene are DFQATT and SNEGSKA (reference sequence). The CDR3 contains 14 residues. The J segment lost 3 bases and the V segment lost 2 bases, leaving 6 bases of the junction unmatched. The CDR3 region is CSARSGLVEETQYF. CDR3 coding DNA: TGCAGTGCTAGATCAGGACTAGTGGAAGAGACCCAGTACTTC.

In its sample, this clonotype is medium-sized. The chain is built from TRBV27 and TRBJ2-1; 7 bases fit TRBD1. The trim removed 4 bases at V and 5 bases at J, leaving 11 bases unmatched. The length of the CDR3 is 16 residues. CDR1 is MNHEY and CDR2 is SMNVEV in the germline V gene (reference sequence). The CDR3 sequence: CASSSLQGRRDNEQFF. The CDR3 bases are TGTGCCAGCAGTTCCTTACAGGGGCGGAGAGACAATGAGCAGTTCTTC.

Sample share makes this clonotype medium-sized. The V and J genes are TRBV6-2 or TRBV6-3 and TRBJ1-1; no firm D call. Trimming took off 5 bases at V and 2 bases at J, with 12 bases between the two ends. CDR1 and CDR2 from the germline V gene are MNHEY and SVGEGT. This CDR3 is built from 14 residues. CDR3 DNA sequence: TGTGCCAGCAGTCACGGACTGACCAACACTGAAGCTTTCTTT. Translating gives CASSHGLTNTEAFF.

This clonotype was observed at least ten times. V is TRBV7-8 and J is TRBJ2-2, with a tentative D call TRBD2 (5 bases). This CDR3 spans 16 amino acids. Germline V gene data show CDR1 as SGHVS and CDR2 as FQNEAQ. V lost 2 bases and J 0 bases, leaving 10 bases between the germline ends. The CDR3 nucleotides are TGTGCCAGCAGCTTAAGGAGGAATGCGAACACCGGGGAGCTGTTTTTT. Translating gives CASSLRRNANTGELFF.

Ten or more counts support this clonotype. This sequence joins TRBV19 and TRBJ2-1; D is undetermined. The CDR3 extends over 15 amino acids. From germline, CDR1 is LNHDA and CDR2 SQIVND (reference sequence). V lost 4 bases, J lost 7 bases, and 17 bases lay in between. In nucleotides, the CDR3 is TGTGCCAGTAGTACCTCACTCCCGAGCTTTAATGAGCAGTTCTTC. Translating gives CASSTSLPSFNEQFF.

This clonotype was detected ten times or more. The chain combines TRBV3-1 with TRBJ1-5; D not certain. The length of the CDR3 is 13 residues. Trimming pared 1 base from V and 4 bases from J, leaving 5 bases between. Germline V gene data show CDR1 as LGHDT and CDR2 as YNNKEL (reference sequence). This chain's CDR3 is CASSQGPNQPQHF. The CDR3 nucleotides are TGTGCCAGCAGCCAAGGCCCAAATCAGCCCCAGCATTTT.

This clonotype qualifies as medium-sized. This chain links TRBV20-1 with TRBJ2-3, with 12 bases that match TRBD2. V lost 5 bases, J lost 4 bases, and 10 bases stayed unmatched. The CDR3 has 16 amino acids. Germline V gene sequence: CDR1 DFQATT, CDR2 SNEGSKA (reference sequence). CDR3 amino acids: CSAALAGGPMADTQYF. The CDR3 nucleotides are TGCAGTGCTGCCCTAGCGGGAGGGCCTATGGCAGATACGCAGTATTTT.

Note on this clonotype: This sequence may be a read error, since a much larger clone differs from it by one base. The missing conserved phenylalanine or tryptophan at the end of this CDR3 makes a read error likely. V is TRBV20-1 and J is TRBJ1-1, with a weak D call TRBD1 (5 bases). Between the trimmed V and J ends, which lost 7 bases and 0 bases, there was a span of 15 bases. CDR3 length: 14 amino acids. The germline V gene has CDR1 DFQATT and CDR2 SNEGSKA (reference sequence). CDR3 in DNA: TGCAGTGTTCGGGACGGATATATGAACACTGAAGCTTTCCTT. It encodes CSVRDGYMNTEAFL.

This clonotype was seen ten or more times. The gene calls are TRBV20-1 and TRBJ2-1, with 7 nucleotides matching TRBD2. The germline V gene encodes CDR1 DFQATT and CDR2 SNEGSKA (reference sequence). The CDR3 totals 16 residues. The ends lost 0 bases at V and 6 bases at J; junction bases unmatched: 11. The CDR3 spells CSAREGAGEGPNEQFF. The CDR3 DNA reads TGCAGTGCTAGAGAAGGCGCGGGGGAAGGACCCAATGAGCAGTTCTTC.

This clonotype was picked up a small number of times. The rearrangement uses TRBV4-1 and TRBJ1-1, with D maybe TRBD1 (5 bases). Trimming took off 0 bases at V and 3 bases at J, with 14 bases between the two ends. Germline V gene data show CDR1 as MGHRA and CDR2 as YSYEKL. CDR3 length equals 16 residues. The CDR3 DNA reads as TGCGCCAGCAGCCAAGAAAGAACAGTACAGGACACTGAAGCTTTCTTT. Protein sequence: CASSQERTVQDTEAFF.

The J gene is TRBJ2-3, the V gene TRBV19, with D perhaps matching TRBD2 (6 bases). Germline V gives CDR1 LNHDA, CDR2 SQIVND (reference sequence). Deletions cut 6 bases from V and 3 bases from J, with 25 bases between. The CDR3 runs to 18 residues. In nucleotides, the CDR3 is TGTGCCAGTAGGGACCTCGCCAGTGGGGGGTTATGGACAGATACGCAGTATTTT. Translation gives CASRDLASGGLWTDTQYF.

This clonotype was recorded many times. The CDR3 reads CASSLELAGGPRNEQFF. For the CDR3, the DNA is TGTGCCAGCAGCTTAGAACTAGCGGGAGGGCCCCGTAATGAGCAGTTCTTC. This chain joins TRBV11-3 and TRBJ2-1; 13 nucleotides align to TRBD2. Germline CDR1 SGHNT, CDR2 YENEEA. CDR3 size: 17 residues. Losses at the gene ends were 0 bases for V and 7 bases for J; bases not matched to a gene: 6. The full variable domain, in which reference TRBV11-3 and TRBJ2-1 provide the parts outside the CDR3, is EAGVVQSPRYKIIEKKQPVAFWCNPISGHNTLYWYLQNLGQGPELLIRYENEEAVDDSQLPKDRFSAERLKGVDSTLKIQPAELGDSAVYLCASSLELAGGPRNEQFFGPGTRLTVL.

This clonotype was picked up many times. V and J are TRBV7-2 and TRBJ2-2; D is unclear. Germline CDR1 SGHTA, CDR2 FQGNSA. The CDR3 runs to 13 residues. The V and J ends lost 3 bases and 2 bases respectively, with 4 bases between them. The CDR3 nucleotides are TGTGCCAGCAGCTTTAGTAACACCGGGGAGCTGTTTTTT. This encodes CASSFSNTGELFF. Using reference TRBV7-2 and TRBJ2-2 for the parts outside the CDR3, the full variable domain is GAGVSQSPSNKVTEKGKDVELRCDPISGHTALYWYRQSLGQGLEFLIYFQGNSAPDKSGLPSDRFSAERTGGSVSTLTIQRTQQEDSAVYLCASSFSNTGELFFGEGSRLTVL.

The rearrangement uses TRBV10-3 and TRBJ1-1; possible D gene TRBD1, 5 bases. From germline, CDR1 is ENHRY and CDR2 SYGVKD. The ends were cut back, 4 bases at V and 0 bases at J, with 9 bases in the middle. The CDR3 runs to 14 residues. In nucleotides, the CDR3 is TGTGCCATCAGTGTAGACAGCATGAACACTGAAGCTTTCTTT. It is translated as CAISVDSMNTEAFF.

This clonotype was detected ten times or more. V is TRBV4-1 and J is TRBJ1-1; D is unclear. There are 13 residues in the CDR3. Per germline, CDR1 MGHRA and CDR2 YSYEKL. Trimming took off 0 bases at V and 6 bases at J, with 8 bases between the two ends. The CDR3 sequence is CASSQEVDAEAFF. The CDR3 DNA sequence: TGCGCCAGCAGCCAAGAAGTGGACGCTGAAGCTTTCTTT.

Regarding this clonotype: A read error may explain this, as a much larger clone is one base away. As the CDR3 is not closed by the conserved phenylalanine or tryptophan, this likely results from a read error. V is TRBV20-1 and J is TRBJ2-1, with unresolved D. This CDR3 comprises 15 residues. V was shortened by 0 bases and J by 4 bases, with 13 bases between the two germline ends. Germline V gene data show CDR1 as DFQATT and CDR2 as SNEGSKA (reference sequence). CDR3 region: CSARDVREPYNEQFV. DNA for the CDR3: TGCAGTGCTAGAGATGTAAGGGAACCGTACAATGAGCAGTTCGTC.

Concerning this clonotype itself: A single base separates this from a much larger clone, so it may be a read error. This chain connects TRBV12-3 or TRBV12-4 to TRBJ1-5; D uncertain. V shed 2 bases and J shed 4 bases, with 3 bases lying between them. The CDR3 extends over 12 amino acids. CDR3 sequence (DNA): TGTGCCAGCAGTTTAATAAATCAGCCCCAGCATTTT. It specifies CASSLINQPQHF.

By proportion, this clonotype is medium-sized. V and J are TRBV7-2 and TRBJ2-7; D is unclear. Germline assignment: CDR1 SGHTA and CDR2 FQGNSA. The CDR3 runs 14 residues. V lost 2 bases, J lost 0 bases, and 8 bases lay in between. The CDR3 coding sequence is TGTGCCAGCAGCTTAAACGTTCGCTCCTACGAGCAGTACTTC. It codes for CASSLNVRSYEQYF.

Regarding this clonotype: The junction and the germline gene differ at one end; a read error may be behind it. The CDR3 sequence: CSANTRGGTQHF. The CDR3 DNA reads TGCAGTGCTAACACTAGGGGAGGGACCCAGCACTTC. The V gene is TRBV20-1, the J gene TRBJ2-5, with TRBD2 matching 7 bases. The CDR3 runs 12 residues. The germline gives CDR1 DFQATT, CDR2 SNEGSKA (reference sequence).

This clonotype was picked up many times. CDR3 sequence (DNA): TGTGCCAGCAGTTTAAGGGTGAACACTGAAGCTTTCTTT. Its protein is CASSLRVNTEAFF. The chain joins TRBV12-3 or TRBV12-4 to TRBJ1-1; D is uncertain. The germline V and J ends were trimmed by 2 bases and 0 bases, with 4 bases remaining between them. The CDR3 is 13 residues long.

This clonotype was seen once. The rearrangement uses TRBV7-9 and TRBJ2-1, with TRBD1 matching over 8 bases. V was clipped by 5 bases and J by 4 bases; unmatched bases: 4. The V gene's germline CDR1 is SEHNR and CDR2 FQNEAQ (reference sequence). This CDR3 has 14 amino acids. The DNA of the CDR3 is TGTGCCAGCAGCCACCGGGACAGGTACAATGAGCAGTTCTTC. This encodes CASSHRDRYNEQFF.

Comment on this clonotype: This could be a read error, since a much larger clone is one nucleotide away. The chain employs TRBV20-1 and TRBJ2-3; D might be TRBD2 (6 bases). The CDR3 runs 15 residues. Trimming pared 0 bases from V and 1 base from J, leaving 11 bases between. The germline CDR1 and CDR2 sequences are DFQATT and SNEGSKA (reference sequence). Written as DNA, the CDR3 is TGCAGTGCTAGAGATTTGCGGGATGGCACAGATACGCAGTATTTT. It translates to CSARDLRDGTDTQYF.

The chain uses TRBV19 and TRBJ2-1; 14 bases match TRBD2. Germline-derived CDR1 and CDR2 are LNHDA and SQIVND (reference sequence). With 5 bases clipped from V and 0 bases from J, the junction kept 12 bases outside the gene matches. CDR3 length: 20 residues. CDR3 sequence: CASSPGLAGGPLSSYNEQFF. CDR3 coding DNA: TGTGCCAGTAGTCCCGGACTAGCGGGAGGTCCCCTGAGCTCCTACAATGAGCAGTTCTTC.

This clonotype is termed medium-sized (0.01 to 0.1%). The V and J genes are TRBV15 and TRBJ2-1, with unresolved D. The V and J ends lost 7 bases and 8 bases respectively, with 9 bases between them. This CDR3 is 11 amino acids long. Germline CDR1 and CDR2: LNHNV and YYDKDF (reference sequence). The CDR3 nucleotides read TGTGCCACCAACCTCCGGGATGAGCAGTTCTTC. Encoded protein: CATNLRDEQFF.